This T cell receptor (beta chain) appears in the sequencing data of a study of T cell responses to AZD1222 COVID-19 vaccine. Study-level results: Dominant CD4 TCR responses targeted spike regions 160-218 and 743-854. Unmutated variant regions are reportedly targeted by nearly half of spike-specific TCRs. An increase in Spike-specific TCR breadth and depth was observed after two AZD1222 doses.

TCRdb's table, derived via immunoSEQ multiplex PCR, lists solely in-frame clones and lacks some. The sample lists 30,000 to 35,000 clones; approximately 80% were seen once. Pooling covered second doses at about 4 or about 12 weeks. Points on this clone: Antigen: not known.

CDR1 SGHNT and CDR2 YENEEA come from the germline V gene. The CDR3 sequence is 16 residues long. Trimming took off 0 bases at V and 5 bases at J, with 16 bases between the two ends. This material consisted of peripheral blood, taken 28 days after the second AZD1222 dose. This receptor was obtained from an adult who received the AZD1222 COVID-19 vaccine. V usage is TRBV11-3 and J usage is TRBJ2-5; possibly TRBD2 for D (5 bases). The CDR3 DNA reads as TGTGCCAGCAGCTTAGATGGCGACTACCGGAGGGAGACCCAGTACTTC. Encoded protein: CASSLDGDYRRETQYF.